This T cell receptor beta chain was found in a study of cytomegalovirus exposure and HLA in healthy donors. Study results and caveats: Through in vitro validation, three CMV-associated chains were shown to be specific for CMV antigens. Published work reported that the classifier diagnosed cytomegalovirus status with high specificity and sensitivity. Later work found that TCR association rates differed between HLA loci; DRB1 had the most and HLA-C the fewest.

The PCR employed 60 Vbeta primers together with 13 Jbeta primers. TCRdb's copy holds only in-frame clones and misses some; the assay was immunoSEQ multiplex PCR. The data hold under 200,000 clones, with around four fifths observed a single time. V gave up 10 bases and J gave up 0 bases; unmatched junction bases: 10. The CDR3 is 16 residues long. Germline V gene data show CDR1 as SEHNR and CDR2 as FQNEAQ (reference sequence). As concerns this clone: The antigen is undetermined.

The gene calls are TRBV7-9 and TRBJ2-2; 8 bases line up with TRBD2. The sequencing input was PBMCs. This clonotype originated in a female donor in good health and CMV-seronegative. CDR3 bases: TGTGCCAACCCCATCAGCGGGGGCTCGAACACCGGGGAGCTGTTTTTT. Residues: CANPISGGSNTGELFF.